This T cell receptor (beta chain) was found in a study of cytomegalovirus exposure and HLA in healthy donors. Findings and limits, study-wide: Rarity characterized most TCR sequences, yet some public TCRs appeared in many donors. A later analysis linked a missense DCLRE1C variant to TCR beta V- and J-gene trimming. TCR beta chains numbering approximately 150 were designated cytomegalovirus-associated. Some V segments (TRBV6-2 and TRBV6-3 among them) were excluded as indistinguishable.

In the PCR, 60 Vbeta and 13 Jbeta primers were used. Here immunoSEQ multiplex PCR was the method, and the copy in TCRdb shows in-frame clones only, minus some. The sample's table shows around 50,000 clones. About this clone: Its target is not known.

The CDR3 sequence is 14 residues long. Trimming took 11 bases from V and 6 from J; bases not matched to a gene: 13. Source material: PBMCs. The V call is TRBV23-1, the J call TRBJ2-3; 8 bases agree with TRBD2. Being an ORF, TRBV23-1 has a function that is uncertain. The source of this sequence is a woman in her fifties or sixties in good health and CMV-seropositive. CDR3 sequence: CAPSGGRLMDTQYF. The CDR3 DNA reads as TGCGCCCCCTCGGGGGGGAGACTCATGGATACGCAGTATTTT.